This section outlines one TCR beta chain sequence together with its context. There are 15 residues in the CDR3. V lost 5 bases and J 11 bases, leaving 24 bases between the germline ends. Germline CDR1 LNHNV, CDR2 YYDKDF (reference sequence). The sample comes from a study of identical twins. TCRdb reprocessed the 5' RACE reads via MiXCR and lists one record per CDR3 protein. The sample contains 1.5 million or so distinct CDR3 sequences, under 35% of which appear only once. The source material was cord blood. This receptor was obtained from a newborn girl in good health. This chain joins TRBV15 and TRBJ2-5; D possibly corresponds to TRBD1 (6 bases). This CDR3 reads CATSPTIAGVPEQYF. The CDR3 DNA sequence: TGTGCCACCAGCCCCACAATCGCAGGGGTTCCAGAGCAGTACTTC.